Listed below are T cell receptor beta chains from one sample, sequenced in a study of blood T cell repertoires in COVID-19. TCRdb keeps only in-frame clones here, not all; method: immunoSEQ multiplex PCR. The repertoire includes about 260,000 clones, around 90% of them detected once, and less than 3.5% sits in the top ten. The sequenced sample consisted of PBMCs or T cells enriched from blood (not recorded which). The origin of the receptors is a man aged 40-55 years who had been exposed to COVID-19. Each CDR3 is given with its conserved first and last residue. Fields, in order: D gene, clone size, V gene, J gene, CDR3 DNA, CDR3 protein. The D gene is left open where the match is weak. Not every row has a clone size; where given, it reads once, few, many or a size class.

>-|once|TRBV30|TRBJ2-1
TGTGCCTGGAGAGAAGGGGCGCGGGAGCAGTTCTTC
CAWREGAREQFF
>TRBD2|-|TRBV10-3|TRBJ2-1
TGTGCCATCAGTGAGCCCCTAGCGGGAGATGAGCAGTTCTTC
CAISEPLAGDEQFF
>TRBD1|-|TRBV4-2|TRBJ1-1
TGTGCCAGCAGCCAGGCAGGGGGAATGAACACTGAAGCTTTCTTT
CASSQAGGMNTEAFF
>TRBD1|-|TRBV7-2|TRBJ1-2
TGTGCCAGCAGCCAAACTCGGACAGGGGGCCGTGGCTACACCTTC
CASSQTRTGGRGYTF
>-|-|TRBV11-2|TRBJ1-1
TGTGCCAGCAGCTCCCAGCCGAAGGGGAGGGGGACTGAAGCTTTCTTT
CASSSQPKGRGTEAFF
>-|-|TRBV30|TRBJ2-2
TGTGCCTGGAGTGGACAGACCACCGGGGAGCTGTTTTTT
CAWSGQTTGELFF
>-|-|TRBV28|TRBJ1-2
TGTGCCAGCAGCCCACCCGGACAGCATAACTATGGCTACACCTTC
CASSPPGQHNYGYTF
>-|-|TRBV2|TRBJ1-4
TGTGCCACTAGAACCGGGACACCGGGAGAAAAACTGTTTTTT
CATRTGTPGEKLFF
>-|-|TRBV28|TRBJ2-2
TGTGCCAGCAGTTTCCCTTTTACTAGTTCCACTATGAGGACCGGGGAGCTGTTTTTT
CASSFPFTSSTMRTGELFF
>-|-|TRBV5-1|TRBJ1-1
TGCGCCAGCAGCTTTGAGGTGAACACTGAAGCTTTCTTT
CASSFEVNTEAFF
>-|-|TRBV4-1|TRBJ1-1
TGCGCCAGCAGCCAAGTGAGCGTGAACACTGAAGCTTTCTTT
CASSQVSVNTEAFF
>TRBD2|once|TRBV19|TRBJ2-7
TGTGCCAGTAGTATTTTCGCGGGGGGCTACGAGCAGTACTTC
CASSIFAGGYEQYF